This TCR beta chain was sequenced for a study of T cell responses to AZD1222 COVID-19 vaccine. As concerns this clone: Antigen specificity is unknown.

TCRdb keeps only in-frame clones here, not all; method: immunoSEQ multiplex PCR. The top ten hold 1.1% to 1.5% of the sample, which has about 150,000 clones, 90% to 95% seen once. The CDR3 covers 14 residues. V lost 6 bases and J lost 0, with 12 bases in between. Germline V gene sequence: CDR1 MNHEY, CDR2 SMNVEV (reference sequence). Study outcomes and limitations: CD4 TCRs linked to vaccination spanned spike, dominating at 160-218 and 743-854. Among AZD1222 vaccinees, only six or seven were seropositive at baseline.

The clonotype originates from an adult in good health. The sequences come from peripheral blood, collected on day 0 of AZD1222 vaccination. This chain connects TRBV27 to TRBJ2-7; TRBD1 is a possible D gene (6 bases). The CDR3 DNA reads TGTGCCAGCAGATTTCAGGGGCTCTCCTACGAGCAGTACTTC. Protein sequence: CASRFQGLSYEQYF.